Listed below are T cell receptor beta chains from one sample, sequenced in a study of blood T cell repertoires in COVID-19. Method: immunoSEQ multiplex PCR; TCRdb's copy keeps in-frame clones and lacks some. Among roughly 200,000 clones listed, about 93% were seen once. Sequencing used peripheral blood. The receptors were sampled from a young man with COVID-19, enrolled during active disease. The CDR3 runs from the conserved cysteine through the conserved F or W. Fields, in order: J gene, V gene, CDR3 protein.

J gene: TRBJ1-2
V gene: TRBV7-9
CDR3 protein: CASSLNQGTNYGYTF

J gene: TRBJ1-1
V gene: TRBV30
CDR3 protein: CAWSVRDRVNTEAFF

J gene: TRBJ2-1
V gene: TRBV7-3
CDR3 protein: CASSLTGRNEQFF

J gene: TRBJ2-7
V gene: TRBV30
CDR3 protein: CAWSTGMGYEQYF

J gene: TRBJ1-4
V gene: TRBV5-1
CDR3 protein: CASQPQPDEKLFF

J gene: TRBJ1-1
V gene: TRBV12-3/TRBV12-4
CDR3 protein: CASSLGGVTEAFF

J gene: TRBJ1-3
V gene: TRBV2
CDR3 protein: CASSESSGSGNTIYF

J gene: TRBJ2-1
V gene: TRBV3-1/TRBV3-2
CDR3 protein: CASSQSIARDRGFQAYSYNEQFF

J gene: TRBJ2-2
V gene: TRBV18
CDR3 protein: CASSPRRTSGGSPNTGELFF

J gene: TRBJ1-2
V gene: TRBV9
CDR3 protein: CASSVTRATTYGYTF

J gene: TRBJ2-1
V gene: TRBV7-3
CDR3 protein: CASSPGTGPYNEQFF

J gene: TRBJ2-7
V gene: TRBV24-1
CDR3 protein: CATSDLVDGSYEQYF

J gene: TRBJ2-5
V gene: TRBV4-2
CDR3 protein: CASSQLQETQYF

J gene: TRBJ1-2
V gene: TRBV6-5
CDR3 protein: CASSQGGGNYGYTF